What follows are 10 T cell receptor beta chains derived from one specimen sequenced in a study of blood T cell repertoires in COVID-19. The data were produced by immunoSEQ multiplex PCR, yet TCRdb's version contains in-frame clones alone and is incomplete. The sample gives about 170,000 clones, roughly 86% of which show up once; around 7% is in the top ten. What was sequenced was peripheral blood. These receptors all stem from a man aged 50 to 60 with active or convalescent COVID-19.

This clone was found a few times. The chain joins TRBV6-5 to TRBJ1-2; TRBD1 agrees at 9 bases. The CDR3 is 13 residues long. Germline V gene sequence: CDR1 MNHEY, CDR2 SVGAGI. J lost 8 bases, V lost 7 bases, and 8 bases had no gene match. The CDR3 loop reads CASIGTGRLGYTF. The CDR3 DNA reads TGTGCCAGCATCGGGACAGGGCGTCTGGGCTACACCTTC.

This sequence joins TRBV19 and TRBJ2-2; possibly TRBD1 for D (6 bases). V was trimmed by 4 bases and J by 5 bases, leaving 14 bases between them. Germline V gene sequence: CDR1 LNHDA, CDR2 SQIVND (reference sequence). The CDR3 spans 15 residues. CDR3 in amino acids: CASSTSTGLTGELFF. CDR3 nucleotides: TGTGCCAGTAGTACCTCGACAGGTTTGACCGGGGAGCTGTTTTTT. The full variable domain, with the rest looked up from reference TRBV19 and TRBJ2-2, is DGGITQSPKYLFRKEGQNVTLSCEQNLNHDAMYWYRQDPGQGLRLIYYSQIVNDFQKGDIAEGYSVSREKKESFPLTVTSAQKNPTAFYLCASSTSTGLTGELFFGEGSRLTVL.

The genes are TRBV27 and TRBJ1-4; no reliable D call. The CDR3 is 13 residues long. The germline V and J ends were trimmed by 6 bases and 0 bases, with 5 bases remaining between them. In germline, CDR1 is MNHEY, CDR2 SMNVEV (reference sequence). The CDR3 loop is CASREATNEKLFF. The CDR3 nucleotides are TGTGCCAGCAGGGAGGCAACTAATGAAAAACTGTTTTTT.

The chain links TRBV25-1 to TRBJ2-1, with a weak D call TRBD2 (5 bases). V was pared by 0 bases and J by 8 bases, with 11 bases between. Germline CDR1 and CDR2: MGHDK and SYGVNS. CDR3 size: 14 residues. CDR3 bases: TGTGCCAGCAGTGAATATTACTCGAGGGATGAGCAGTTCTTC. This translates into CASSEYYSRDEQFF.

The chain carries TRBV9 and TRBJ2-7, with TRBD2 matching over 8 bases. Per the germline V gene, CDR1 is SGDLS and CDR2 is YYNGEE. The length of the CDR3 is 14 residues. The trim removed 4 bases at V and 7 bases at J, leaving 10 bases unmatched. The CDR3 region is CASSSPGTRGEQYF. CDR3 coding DNA: TGTGCCAGCAGCTCTCCCGGGACTAGGGGGGAGCAGTACTTC.

V is TRBV11-2 and J is TRBJ2-7; 15 positions match TRBD2. The ends lost 5 bases at V and 5 bases at J; junction bases unmatched: 16. This CDR3 is 19 amino acids long. CDR1 and CDR2 (germline): SGHAT, FQNNGV. For the CDR3, the DNA is TGTGCCAGCAGCCCCACCGGGACTAGCGGGAGGTTCCTCGTCCACGAGCAGTACTTC. It specifies CASSPTGTSGRFLVHEQYF.

This clone appeared once. The chain employs TRBV7-3 and TRBJ2-1; TRBD2 matches 10 bases. Unmatched junction bases numbered 7, after V lost 0 bases and J lost 8 bases. The CDR3 is made up of 16 amino acids. Per the germline V gene, CDR1 is SGHTA and CDR2 is FQGTGA. The CDR3 spells CASSLTASGSIHEQFF. DNA for the CDR3: TGTGCCAGCAGCTTAACGGCTAGCGGGAGTATCCATGAGCAGTTCTTC.

The chain has TRBV21-1 and TRBJ2-4; TRBD2 is the table's D call, not checked against the DNA. TRBV21-1 is a recognized pseudogene. There are 19 residues in the CDR3. As DNA, the CDR3 is TGTGCCAGCAGCAAAAGTTGGACTAGCGGGGCAATAGCCAAAAACATTCAGTACTTC. Its protein is CASSKSWTSGAIAKNIQYF.

The chain carries TRBV4-3 and TRBJ1-3; TRBD1 is a possible D gene (5 bases). The germline V gene encodes CDR1 LGHNA and CDR2 YSLEER. V was cut by 3 bases and J by 4 bases, with 10 bases left in between. The CDR3 sequence is 14 residues long. The CDR3 DNA follows: TGCGCCAGCAGCCACACACAGGCCGGAAACACCATATATTTT. Translating gives CASSHTQAGNTIYF.

The chain links TRBV7-8 to TRBJ1-4, with D maybe TRBD1 (6 bases). Germline V CDR1 and CDR2: SGHVS, FQNEAQ. The CDR3 runs to 17 residues. Trimming stripped 2 bases from V and 4 bases from J, with 17 bases between. Written as DNA, the CDR3 is TGTGCCAGCAGCTTACCCAGCAACAGGGCTGATAATGAAAAACTGTTTTTT. This codes for CASSLPSNRADNEKLFF.